This T cell receptor (beta chain) emerged from a study of human T cells and chemical hapten exposure. Study outcomes and limitations: Significantly more large CDR3 similarity clusters were formed by expanded TCRs than by controls.

Time point specified: patch test 3, about 24 weeks after DPC sensitization. Treatment of the sample: therapeutic diphenylcyclopropenone sensitization with weekly scalp DPC. TCRdb itself ran the RACE reads through MiXCR, one entry per CDR3 protein. The profile covers approximately 86,000 distinct CDR3 sequences, with roughly a tenth appearing a single time and roughly 1% taken by the ten largest. The table lists this clonotype with a few counts. Its specificity is not known. This clonotype was obtained from a young woman with alopecia areata. Some clones in this sample may be carry-over from other donors' samples. Material: whole blood, obtained in connection with sensitization to the hapten diphenylcyclopropenone (DPC).

The CDR3 nucleotides are TGTGCCAGCAGTTTTCACGGAATTGGGCAGCCCCAGCATTTT. Amino acids: CASSFHGIGQPQHF. This sequence joins TRBV12-3 or TRBV12-4 and TRBJ1-5; D call uncertain. This CDR3 comprises 14 residues. V was shortened by 3 bases and J by 7 bases, with 13 bases between the two germline ends.